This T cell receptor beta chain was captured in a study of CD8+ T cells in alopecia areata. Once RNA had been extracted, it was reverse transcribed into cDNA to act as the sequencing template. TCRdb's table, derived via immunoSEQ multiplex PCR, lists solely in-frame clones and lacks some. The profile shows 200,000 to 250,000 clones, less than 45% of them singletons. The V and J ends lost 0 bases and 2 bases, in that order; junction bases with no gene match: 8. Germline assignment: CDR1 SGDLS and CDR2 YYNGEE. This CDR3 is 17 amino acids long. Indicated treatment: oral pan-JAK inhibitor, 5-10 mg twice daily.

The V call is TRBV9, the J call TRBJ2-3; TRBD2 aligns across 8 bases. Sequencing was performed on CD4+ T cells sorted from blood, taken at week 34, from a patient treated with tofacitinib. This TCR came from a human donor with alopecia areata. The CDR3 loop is CASSVGLSGAITDTQYF. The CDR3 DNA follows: TGTGCCAGCAGCGTAGGGCTTAGCGGGGCGATCACAGATACGCAGTATTTT.